The rows below give T cell receptor beta chains drawn from one sample of a study of T cells in Graves' hyperthyroidism and ophthalmopathy. TCRdb re-called the multiplex PCR reads with MiXCR, one entry per CDR3 protein. Among around 700,000 distinct CDR3 sequences listed, just over 35% were seen once. The sequenced sample consisted of blood. The origin of the receptors is a woman aged 40 to 55 with Graves' hyperthyroidism. CDR3s include the opening cysteine and the closing phenylalanine or tryptophan. Each record gives: V gene, clone size, D gene, J gene, CDR3 DNA, CDR3 protein. A D gene is named only where the DNA matches it firmly. The size of a clone is reported for some rows only, either as once, few or many, or as a class for expanded clones.

>TRBV10-3|once|NA|TRBJ2-1
TGTGCCGTCGAGGGCGACAATGAGCAGTTCTTC
CAVEGDNEQFF
>TRBV29-1|many|NA|TRBJ2-6
TGCAGCGTTGACGACGGGGCCAACGTCCTGACTTTC
CSVDDGANVLTF
>TRBV7-9|many|TRBD1|TRBJ2-5
TGTGCCAGCAGCACACGGCCCCGAGACAGGGGGGAGACCCAGTACTTC
CASSTRPRDRGETQYF
>TRBV4-3|many|NA|TRBJ2-7
TGCGCCAGCAGCCAAAGGAGAAGGGAGCAGTACTTC
CASSQRRREQYF
>TRBV7-9|NA|NA|TRBJ2-7
TGTGCCAGCAGCTTCTTTCCGAATAGCTCCTACGAGCAGTACTTC
CASSFFPNSSYEQYF
>TRBV10-3|many|NA|TRBJ1-1
TGTGCCATCTCAGGGCAGAACACTGAAGCTTTCTTT
CAISGQNTEAFF
>TRBV29-1|NA|TRBD2|TRBJ2-7
TGCAGCTTAGTAGGTAGCGGGACCTACGAGCAGTACTTC
CSLVGSGTYEQYF
>TRBV19|many|NA|TRBJ1-4
TGTGCCAGTAGTATTAGGCCGGACTATGAAAAACTGTTTTTT
CASSIRPDYEKLFF
>TRBV25-1|many|NA|TRBJ1-1
TGTGCCAGCAGTGACCTATACGACACTGAAGCTTTCTTT
CASSDLYDTEAFF
>TRBV11-2|few|TRBD1|TRBJ1-1
TGTGCCAGCAGTCGTACCGCGGACAGGCGCTTTTTAAACACTGAAGCTTTCTTT
CASSRTADRRFLNTEAFF
>TRBV7-2|many|TRBD1|TRBJ1-2
TGTGCCAGCAGAATAGGGGGCGACTCTGGCTACACCTTC
CASRIGGDSGYTF
>TRBV6-2/TRBV6-3|NA|TRBD2|TRBJ2-2
TGTGCCAGCGGAACTAGCGGGACGGGCGGGGAGCTGTTTTTT
CASGTSGTGGELFF
>TRBV30|NA|NA|TRBJ1-2
TGTGCCTACTACGGAGGGGGGCATGGCTACACCTTC
CAYYGGGHGYTF
>TRBV5-4|many|NA|TRBJ1-2
TGTGCCAGCAGAACATTAGGGGGAGACTATGGCTACACCTTC
CASRTLGGDYGYTF
>TRBV10-3|NA|NA|TRBJ2-2
TGTGCCATCACCCTAGGGACAGGGGAGCTGTTTTTT
CAITLGTGELFF
>TRBV6-1|NA|NA|TRBJ1-4
TGTGCCAGCAGTGATTGGGGGAAACTGTTTTTT
CASSDWGKLFF
>TRBV7-8|NA|TRBD1|TRBJ1-2
TGTGCCAGCAGCCGGGACAGGGGGCTATCCCCCTATGGCTACACCTTC
CASSRDRGLSPYGYTF
>TRBV10-1|NA|NA|TRBJ1-1
TGCGCCATCCTTGTTGACGGAGCCACACTGGAAGCTTTCTTT
CAILVDGATLEAFF
>TRBV7-2|many|NA|TRBJ2-2
TGTGCCAGCAGCTTAGCGACCTACACCGGGGAGCTGTTTTTT
CASSLATYTGELFF
>TRBV2|NA|TRBD1|TRBJ1-2
TGTGCCAGCAGGGACAGGGGTTACGCCTATGGCTACACCTTC
CASRDRGYAYGYTF
>TRBV6-5|many|NA|TRBJ1-2
TGTGCCAGCAGTTGGACAGCTGATAGGATAGGCTACACCTTC
CASSWTADRIGYTF
>TRBV7-2|many|NA|TRBJ2-7
TGTGCCAGCTCACAGCCGACAGGCGGCGAGCAGTACTTC
CASSQPTGGEQYF
>TRBV29-1|many|NA|TRBJ1-2
TGCAGCGTTGGATCGTCAGGATTCCCGAACTATGGCTACACCTTC
CSVGSSGFPNYGYTF
>TRBV7-3|many|TRBD1|TRBJ1-1
TGTGCCAGCAGGGGACAGGGTAGTCGGCTCACTGAAGCTTTCTTT
CASRGQGSRLTEAFF
>TRBV5-1|few|TRBD1|TRBJ1-2
TGCGCCAGCAGCTCGACCGGGACAGATGGTGGCTACACCTTC
CASSSTGTDGGYTF
>TRBV20-1|NA|NA|TRBJ2-2
TGCAGTGCTAGTGGGACACCGAACACCGGGGAGCTGTTTTTT
CSASGTPNTGELFF
>TRBV9|many|NA|TRBJ1-1
TGTGCCAGCAACTTCGGGCGCGACCCGAACACTGAAGCTTTCTTT
CASNFGRDPNTEAFF
>TRBV20-1|few|TRBD2|TRBJ2-7
TGCAGTGCTAGGGAGCGGGGAAGCTCCTACGAGCAGTACTTC
CSARERGSSYEQYF
>TRBV12-3/TRBV12-4|few|TRBD2|TRBJ2-7
TGTGCCAGCAGCCACGCTTTAGCGGGAGTCTACGAGCAGTACTTC
CASSHALAGVYEQYF
>TRBV19|few|NA|TRBJ1-5
TGTGCCAGTAGTTCAGTTGCGGGGGAGAATCAGCCCCAGCATTTT
CASSSVAGENQPQHF
>TRBV6-5|few|NA|TRBJ1-5
TGTGCCAGCAGTTACCTTGAGGTGACCGGGCCCCAGCATTTT
CASSYLEVTGPQHF
>TRBV19|many|TRBD1|TRBJ1-2
TGTGCCAGTAGGGTGGGCGGCAGGGGGGTCGATGGCTACACCTTC
CASRVGGRGVDGYTF
>TRBV10-1|many|NA|TRBJ1-6
TGCGCCAGCGCCCGCGCGGCCAATTCACCCCTCCACTTT
CASARAANSPLHF
>TRBV6-5|many|NA|TRBJ1-2
TGTGCCAGCCACGAGCGACTCAACTATGGCTACACCTTC
CASHERLNYGYTF
>TRBV9|many|NA|TRBJ1-4
TGTGCCAGCAGCCACGGTCCCGATGGTGAAAAACTGTTTTTT
CASSHGPDGEKLFF
>TRBV2|NA|NA|TRBJ2-3
TGTGCCAGGGGGGCTAGCCCAACAGATACGCAGTATTTT
CARGASPTDTQYF
>TRBV10-1|many|TRBD2|TRBJ2-5
TGCGCCAGCACCGAAAGCGGGGAAGAGACCCAGTACTTC
CASTESGEETQYF
>TRBV2|NA|NA|TRBJ2-3
TGTGCCAGCAGTGTGCTTCGGCCGGGGTCCGTCGTCACAGATACGCAGTATTTT
CASSVLRPGSVVTDTQYF
>TRBV12-3/TRBV12-4|many|NA|TRBJ1-5
TGTGCCAGCACCTTGTCAGGGTACAATCAGCCCCAGCATTTT
CASTLSGYNQPQHF
>TRBV4-1|many|TRBD1|TRBJ1-5
TGCGCCAGCAGCCAGACCGACAGGGCTAGCAATCAGCCCCAGCATTTT
CASSQTDRASNQPQHF